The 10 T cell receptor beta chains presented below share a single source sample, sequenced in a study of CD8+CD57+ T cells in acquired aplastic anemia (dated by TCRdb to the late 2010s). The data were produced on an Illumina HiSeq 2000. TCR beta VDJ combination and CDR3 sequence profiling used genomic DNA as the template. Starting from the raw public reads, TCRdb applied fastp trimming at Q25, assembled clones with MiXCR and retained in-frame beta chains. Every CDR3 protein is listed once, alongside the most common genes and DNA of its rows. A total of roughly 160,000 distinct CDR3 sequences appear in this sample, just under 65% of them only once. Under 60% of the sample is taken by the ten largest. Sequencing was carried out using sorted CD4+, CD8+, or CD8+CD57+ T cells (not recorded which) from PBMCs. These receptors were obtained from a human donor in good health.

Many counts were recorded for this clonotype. CDR3 sequence reads: CASSLEGGDSPLHF. The CDR3 nucleotides are TGCGCCAGCAGCTTGGAGGGGGGCGATTCACCCCTCCACTTT. This chain connects TRBV5-1 to TRBJ1-6, with D perhaps matching TRBD1 (6 bases). CDR1 is SGHRS, CDR2 YFSETQ, per germline. The CDR3 is 14 residues long. The V end lost 0 bases, the J end lost 8 bases, and 9 bases lay between the germline ends. Looking up the rest from reference TRBV5-1 and TRBJ1-6 gives the full variable domain: KAGVTQTPRYLIKTRGQQVTLSCSPISGHRSVSWYQQTPGQGLQFLFEYFSETQRNKGNFPGRFSGRQFSNSRSEMNVSTLELGDSALYLCASSLEGGDSPLHFGNGTRLTVT.

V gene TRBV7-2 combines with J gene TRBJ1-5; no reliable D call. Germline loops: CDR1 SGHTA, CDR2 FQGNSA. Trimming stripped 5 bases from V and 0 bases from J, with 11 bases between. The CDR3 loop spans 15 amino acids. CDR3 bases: TGTGCCAGCAGCCGGAGGTTTGATAGCAATCAGCCCCAGCATTTT. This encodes CASSRRFDSNQPQHF. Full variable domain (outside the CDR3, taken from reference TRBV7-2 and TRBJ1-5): GAGVSQSPSNKVTEKGKDVELRCDPISGHTALYWYRQSLGQGLEFLIYFQGNSAPDKSGLPSDRFSAERTGGSVSTLTIQRTQQEDSAVYLCASSRRFDSNQPQHFGDGTRLSIL.

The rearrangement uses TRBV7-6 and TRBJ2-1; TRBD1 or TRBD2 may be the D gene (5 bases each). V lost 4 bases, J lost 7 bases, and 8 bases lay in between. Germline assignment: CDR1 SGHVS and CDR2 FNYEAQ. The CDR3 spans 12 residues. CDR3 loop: CASSWDLNEQFF. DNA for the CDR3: TGTGCCAGCAGCTGGGACCTTAATGAGCAGTTCTTC. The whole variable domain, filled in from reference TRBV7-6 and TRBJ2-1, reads GAGVSQSPRYKVTKRGQDVALRCDPISGHVSLYWYRQALGQGPEFLTYFNYEAQQDKSGLPNDRFSAERPEGSISTLTIQRTEQRDSAMYRCASSWDLNEQFFGPGTRLTVL.

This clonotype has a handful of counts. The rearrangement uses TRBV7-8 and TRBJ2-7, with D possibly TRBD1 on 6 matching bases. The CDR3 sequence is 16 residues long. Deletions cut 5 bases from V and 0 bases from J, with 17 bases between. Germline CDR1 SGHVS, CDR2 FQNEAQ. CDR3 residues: CASSLSRGTPSYEQYF. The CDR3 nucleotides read TGTGCCAGCAGCCTAAGTAGAGGGACACCCTCCTACGAGCAGTACTTC. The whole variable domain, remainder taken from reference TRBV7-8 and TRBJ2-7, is GAGVSQSPRYKVAKRGQDVALRCDPISGHVSLFWYQQALGQGPEFLTYFQNEAQLDKSGLPSDRFFAERPEGSVSTLKIQRTQQEDSAVYLCASSLSRGTPSYEQYFGPGTRLTVT.

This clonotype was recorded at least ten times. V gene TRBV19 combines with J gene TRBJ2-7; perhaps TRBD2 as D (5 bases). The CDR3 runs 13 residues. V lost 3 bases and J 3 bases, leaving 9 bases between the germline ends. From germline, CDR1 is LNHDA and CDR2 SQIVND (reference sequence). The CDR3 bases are TGTGCCAGTAGTATGGCGGGTCGCTACGAGCAGTACTTC. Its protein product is CASSMAGRYEQYF.

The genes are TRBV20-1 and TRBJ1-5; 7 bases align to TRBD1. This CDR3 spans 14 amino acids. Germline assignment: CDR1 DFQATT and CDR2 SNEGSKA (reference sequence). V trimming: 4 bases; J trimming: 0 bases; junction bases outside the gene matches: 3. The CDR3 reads CSAKTGNSNQPQHF. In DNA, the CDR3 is TGCAGTGCTAAGACAGGGAATAGCAATCAGCCCCAGCATTTT.

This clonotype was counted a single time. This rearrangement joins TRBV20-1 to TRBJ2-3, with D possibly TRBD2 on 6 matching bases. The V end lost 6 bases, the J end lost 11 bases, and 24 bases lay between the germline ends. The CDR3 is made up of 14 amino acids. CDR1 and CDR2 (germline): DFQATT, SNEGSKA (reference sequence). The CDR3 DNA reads TGCAGTGCCCCAGGGTCGGGAGACCGCAATGAGCAGTATTTT. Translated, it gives CSAPGSGDRNEQYF.

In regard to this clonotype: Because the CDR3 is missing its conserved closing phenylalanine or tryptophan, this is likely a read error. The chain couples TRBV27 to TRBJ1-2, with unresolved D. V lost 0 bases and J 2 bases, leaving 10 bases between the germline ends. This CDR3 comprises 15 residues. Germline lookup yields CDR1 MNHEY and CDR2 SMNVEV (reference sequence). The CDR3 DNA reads TGTGCCAGCAGTTTATCGGACGGAGACAACTATGGCTACACCTCC. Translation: CASSLSDGDNYGYTS.

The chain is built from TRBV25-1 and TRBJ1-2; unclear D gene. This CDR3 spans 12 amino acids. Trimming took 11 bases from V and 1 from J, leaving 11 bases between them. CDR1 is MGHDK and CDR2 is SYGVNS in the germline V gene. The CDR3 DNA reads TGTGCCGCGTCCGATTTTAACTATGGCTACACCTTC. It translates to CAASDFNYGYTF.

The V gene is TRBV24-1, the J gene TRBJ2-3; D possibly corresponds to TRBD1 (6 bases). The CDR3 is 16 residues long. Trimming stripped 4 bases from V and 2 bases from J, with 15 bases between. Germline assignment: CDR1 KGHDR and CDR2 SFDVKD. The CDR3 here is CATSDRDTEYTDTQYF. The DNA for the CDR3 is TGTGCCACCAGTGACAGGGACACGGAATACACAGATACGCAGTATTTT.